In this sample, the clone carrying this T cell receptor beta chain turned up once. Profiling relied on immunoSEQ multiplex PCR, and the TCRdb table lists in-frame clones only, not all of them. Here the sample spans 23,000 or so clones, around 95% being singletons. This sample is part of a study of B cell selection in AIRE deficiency. Sorting defined conventional CD4 T cells as CD4+CD127+. The CDR3 is made up of 14 amino acids. Germline V CDR1 and CDR2: MNHNY, SVGAGI (reference sequence). Trimming took off 7 bases at V and 0 bases at J, with 10 bases between the two ends. The sequence was collected from a human donor in good health. The sample consisted of CD4+CD127+ conventional T cells sorted from PBMCs. The chain has TRBV6-6 and TRBJ1-3; D is uncertain. The CDR3 loop is CASTRTVSGNTIYF. The CDR3 region has the DNA TGTGCCAGCACCCGGACGGTCTCTGGAAACACCATATATTTT.